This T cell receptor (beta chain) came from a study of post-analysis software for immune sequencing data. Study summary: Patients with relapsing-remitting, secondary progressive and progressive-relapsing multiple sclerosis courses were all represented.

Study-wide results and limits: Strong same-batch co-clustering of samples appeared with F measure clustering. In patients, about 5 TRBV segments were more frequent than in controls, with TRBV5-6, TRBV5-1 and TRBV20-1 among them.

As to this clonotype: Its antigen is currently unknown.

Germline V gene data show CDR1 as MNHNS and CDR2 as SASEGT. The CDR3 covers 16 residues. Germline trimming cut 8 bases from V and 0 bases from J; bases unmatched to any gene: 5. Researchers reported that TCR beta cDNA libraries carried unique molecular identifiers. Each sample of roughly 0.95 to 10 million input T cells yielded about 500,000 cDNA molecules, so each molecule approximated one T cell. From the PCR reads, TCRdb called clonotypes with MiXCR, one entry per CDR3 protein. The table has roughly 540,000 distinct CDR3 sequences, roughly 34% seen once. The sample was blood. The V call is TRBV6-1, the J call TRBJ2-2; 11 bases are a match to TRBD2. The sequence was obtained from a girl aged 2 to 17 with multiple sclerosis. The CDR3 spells CASSKTSGANTGELFF. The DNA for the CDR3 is TGTGCCAGCTCCAAGACTAGCGGGGCGAACACCGGGGAGCTGTTTTTT.